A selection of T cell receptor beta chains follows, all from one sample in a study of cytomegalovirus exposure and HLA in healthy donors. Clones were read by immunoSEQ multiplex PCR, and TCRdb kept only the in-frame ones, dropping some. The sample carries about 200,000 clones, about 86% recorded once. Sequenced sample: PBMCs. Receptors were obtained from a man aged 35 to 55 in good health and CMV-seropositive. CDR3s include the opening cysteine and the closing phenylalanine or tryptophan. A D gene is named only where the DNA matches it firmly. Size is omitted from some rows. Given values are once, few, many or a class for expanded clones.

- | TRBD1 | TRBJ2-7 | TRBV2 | TGTGCCAGCAGTCCCGGACAGGGTACTTCCTACGAGCAGTACTTC | CASSPGQGTSYEQYF
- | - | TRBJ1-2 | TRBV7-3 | TGTGCCAGCAGCCTCGGAGGCACGCCTAATGGCTACACCTTC | CASSLGGTPNGYTF
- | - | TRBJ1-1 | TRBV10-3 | TGTGCCATCAGTGATCCGGGGAGGAAAACTGAAGCTTTCTTT | CAISDPGRKTEAFF
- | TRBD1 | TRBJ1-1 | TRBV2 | TGTGCCAGCACAGGGACAGGGGGAATGAACACTGAAGCTTTCTTT | CASTGTGGMNTEAFF
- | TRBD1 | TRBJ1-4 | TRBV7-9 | TGTGCCAGCAGGACCGGGGACAGGGGATTAAATGAAAAACTGTTTTTT | CASRTGDRGLNEKLFF
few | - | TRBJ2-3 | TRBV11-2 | TGTGCCAGCAGCCAAAAACGTAGAGATACGCAGTATTTT | CASSQKRRDTQYF
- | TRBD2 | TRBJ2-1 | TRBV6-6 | TGTGCCAGCAGTATTCTAGCGGGAGAAAGATATGAGCAGTTCTTC | CASSILAGERYEQFF
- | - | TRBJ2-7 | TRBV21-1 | TGTGCCAGCCCAACGGCTAGCGCGACCTACGAGCAGTACTTC | CASPTASATYEQYF
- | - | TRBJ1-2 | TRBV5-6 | TGTGCCAGCAGCTTGGCAGGTGTCCCCGGGACAAAGAATGGCTACACCTTC | CASSLAGVPGTKNGYTF
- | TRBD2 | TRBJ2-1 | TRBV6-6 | TGTGCCAGCAGGACTAGCGGGTACAATGAGCAGTTCTTC | CASRTSGYNEQFF
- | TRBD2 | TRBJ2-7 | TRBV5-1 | TGCGCCAGCAGCTTTGGGAGCGGGAGGGCCCAGGAGCAGTACTTC | CASSFGSGRAQEQYF
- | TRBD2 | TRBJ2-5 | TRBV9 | TGTGCCAGCAGCGTAGAAGGACTAGCATCCGAGACCCAGTACTTC | CASSVEGLASETQYF
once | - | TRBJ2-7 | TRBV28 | TGTGCCAGCTGCTTGCCCGGGCAGGGGAACTACGAGCAGTACTTC | CASCLPGQGNYEQYF
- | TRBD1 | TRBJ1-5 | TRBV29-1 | TGCAGCGTTCAGGGGGACAATCAGCCCCAGCATTTT | CSVQGDNQPQHF
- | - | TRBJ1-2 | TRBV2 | TGTGCCAGCAGTGAAGGGGGCGACATGGGCTACACCTTC | CASSEGGDMGYTF
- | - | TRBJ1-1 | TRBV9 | TGTGCCAGCAGCGTAGTTTCCGGCACTGAAGCTTTCTTT | CASSVVSGTEAFF
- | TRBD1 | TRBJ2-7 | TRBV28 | TGTGCCAGCAGTCTCCGCGACAGGGGGGTTTTCAACGAGCAGTACTTC | CASSLRDRGVFNEQYF
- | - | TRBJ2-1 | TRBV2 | TGTGCCAGCAGTCTCGAGACGGGGGACAATGAGCAGTTCTTC | CASSLETGDNEQFF
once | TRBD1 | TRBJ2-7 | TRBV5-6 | TGTGCCAGCAAAGGCCATGGAAGACAGGGGAGGACAGACGAGCAGTACTTC | CASKGHGRQGRTDEQYF
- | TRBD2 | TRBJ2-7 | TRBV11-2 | TGTGCCAGCAGCTTAGCGGGGGGGCCCTACGAGCAGTACTTC | CASSLAGGPYEQYF
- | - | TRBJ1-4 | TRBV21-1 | TGTGCCAGCAGCAAATCCGGGCGTGAGGGAGATGAAAAACTGTTTTTT | CASSKSGREGDEKLFF
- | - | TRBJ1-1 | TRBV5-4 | TGTGCCAGCAGCTTGGACAGCCGCACTGAAGCTTTCTTT | CASSLDSRTEAFF
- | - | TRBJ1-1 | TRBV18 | TGTGCCAGCTCACCTATGGGGCAACCGAACACTGAAGCTTTCTTT | CASSPMGQPNTEAFF
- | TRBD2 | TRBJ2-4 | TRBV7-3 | TGTGCCAGCAGCTTGGGAGGGAACGTTGGAAACATTCAGTACTTC | CASSLGGNVGNIQYF
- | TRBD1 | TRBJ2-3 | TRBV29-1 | TGCAGCGCCCAGGGGGACAGGGGGCCAGATACGCAGTATTTT | CSAQGDRGPDTQYF
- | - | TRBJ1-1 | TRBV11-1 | TGTGCCAGCAGCTTGACGGCAGGGAACACTGAAGCTTTCTTT | CASSLTAGNTEAFF
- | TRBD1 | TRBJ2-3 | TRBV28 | TGTGCCAGCAGCCGGGACAGGGGCACAGATACGCAGTATTTT | CASSRDRGTDTQYF
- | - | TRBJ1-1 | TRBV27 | TGTGCCAGCAGTTTATTTGGACACCTCGGTGCTGAAGCTTTCTTT | CASSLFGHLGAEAFF
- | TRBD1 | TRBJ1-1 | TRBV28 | TGTGCCAGCCCGGGACAGGGGATGATGAACACTGAAGCTTTCTTT | CASPGQGMMNTEAFF
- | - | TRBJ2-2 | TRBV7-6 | TGTGCCAGCAGCCCCGCATGGAGGACCGGGGAGCTGTTTTTT | CASSPAWRTGELFF
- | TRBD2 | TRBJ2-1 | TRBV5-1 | TGCGCCAGCAGCCTTACTAGCGGGAGTGGGTATGAGCAGTTCTTC | CASSLTSGSGYEQFF
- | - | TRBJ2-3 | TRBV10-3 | TGTGCCATCAGTGAGTCAGGTAGCCAGGGGGGAGATACGCAGTATTTT | CAISESGSQGGDTQYF
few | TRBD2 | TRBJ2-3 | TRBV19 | TGTGCCAGTAGCGATAGCGGGAGAGATACGCAGTATTTT | CASSDSGRDTQYF
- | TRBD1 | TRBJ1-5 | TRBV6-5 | TGTGCCAGCAGTTCCCGACAGGGGGGACAGCCCCAGCATTTT | CASSSRQGGQPQHF
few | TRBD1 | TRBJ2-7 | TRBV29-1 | TGCAGCGTTGAAGAATCCGGACAGGCCCCCTACGAGCAGTACTTC | CSVEESGQAPYEQYF
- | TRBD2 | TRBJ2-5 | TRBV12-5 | TGTGCTAGTGGACGGACTAGCGGGTTGTACCAAGAGACCCAGTACTTC | CASGRTSGLYQETQYF
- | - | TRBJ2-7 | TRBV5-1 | TGCGCCAGCAGGCAGGGGAACTACGAGCAGTACTTC | CASRQGNYEQYF
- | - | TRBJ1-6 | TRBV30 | TGTGCCCAGTCGGGGGGGAGAAATTCACCCCTCCACTTT | CAQSGGRNSPLHF
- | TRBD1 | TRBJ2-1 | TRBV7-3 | TGTGCCAGCAGCCGCAGCGACAGGGCGGGTTACAATGAGCAGTTCTTC | CASSRSDRAGYNEQFF
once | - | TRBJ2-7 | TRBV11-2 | TGTGCCAGCAGCTTAGTACCCGGTCGAGACTACGAGCAGTACTTC | CASSLVPGRDYEQYF
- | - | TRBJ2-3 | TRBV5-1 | TGCGCCAGCAGCTTGGGGAGAACAGATACGCAGTATTTT | CASSLGRTDTQYF
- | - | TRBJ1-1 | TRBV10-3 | TGTGCCATCAGTGCCCTCGGGGGTGAAGCTTTCTTT | CAISALGGEAFF
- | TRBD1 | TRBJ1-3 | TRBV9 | TGTGCCAGCAGCGTGGGGACAGATAAGTACTCTGGAAACACCATATATTTT | CASSVGTDKYSGNTIYF
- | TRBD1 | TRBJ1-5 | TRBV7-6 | TGTGCCAGCAGCTATACAGGGGATCAGCCCCAGCATTTT | CASSYTGDQPQHF
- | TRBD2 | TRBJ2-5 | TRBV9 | TGTGCCAGCAGCGTAGATAGCGGGAGAGATGGAGAGACCCAGTACTTC | CASSVDSGRDGETQYF
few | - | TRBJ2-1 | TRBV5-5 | TGTGCCAGCTCCGGGGACTTCTCCCAGTTCTTC | CASSGDFSQFF
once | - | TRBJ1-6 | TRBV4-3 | TGCGCCAGCAGCGAGGGAAGCCTAAATTCACCCCTCCACTTT | CASSEGSLNSPLHF
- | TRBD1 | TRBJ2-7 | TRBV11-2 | TGTGCCAGCAGCTCTAGGGGGCCGACCTACGAGCAGTACTTC | CASSSRGPTYEQYF
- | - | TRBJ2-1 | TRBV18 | TGTGCCAGCTCACCACTACTAGACCCGCGCTATGAGCAGTTCTTC | CASSPLLDPRYEQFF
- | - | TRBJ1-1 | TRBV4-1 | TGCGCCACCGGGAGAGGAGAGAACACTGAAGCTTTCTTT | CATGRGENTEAFF
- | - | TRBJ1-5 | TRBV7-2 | TGTGCCAGCAGCTTACAAACAGGGAGTGGTCAGCCCCAGCATTTT | CASSLQTGSGQPQHF
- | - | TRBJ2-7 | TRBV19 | TGTGCCAGTAGTTGGCAGGGGAGTTCCTACGAGCAGTACTTC | CASSWQGSSYEQYF
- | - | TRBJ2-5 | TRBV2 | TGTGCCAGCAGCGGGGGAGTGTACCAAGAGACCCAGTACTTC | CASSGGVYQETQYF
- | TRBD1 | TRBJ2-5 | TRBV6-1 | TGTGCCAGCAGGGGACAGGGGCCGCAACAGACCCAGTACTTC | CASRGQGPQQTQYF
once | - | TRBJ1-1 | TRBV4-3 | TGCGCCAGCAGCCAAGATAGACAGAACACTGAAGCTTTCTTT | CASSQDRQNTEAFF
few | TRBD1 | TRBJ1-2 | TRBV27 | TGTGCCAGCAGTTTATTATCTAGTGACAGGGTGAAAGGTGGTGTCTATGGCTACACCTTC | CASSLLSSDRVKGGVYGYTF
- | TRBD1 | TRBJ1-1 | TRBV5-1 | TGCGCCAGCAGAGGAGGGGGCCAGACTGAAGCTTTCTTT | CASRGGGQTEAFF
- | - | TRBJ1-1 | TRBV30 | TGTGCCTGGAGTGTACTAGGCACTATGAACACTGAAGCTTTCTTT | CAWSVLGTMNTEAFF
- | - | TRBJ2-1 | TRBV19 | TGTGCCAGTAGGAAAAACCTAGACAATGAGCAGTTCTTC | CASRKNLDNEQFF